These T cell receptor beta chains were read from a single sample in a study of blood T cells in healthy people across ages. Using its own MiXCR run on the 5' RACE reads, TCRdb lists one record per CDR3 protein. The table has about 1.1 million distinct CDR3 sequences, roughly two fifths seen once. Sequencing was done on a sample of blood. Receptor source: a man aged 18-30 years in good health. The CDR3 runs from the conserved cysteine through the conserved F or W. A D gene is named only where the DNA matches it firmly. Size values are once, few and many counts, or a class for expanded clones, and some rows have none.

>TRBV7-2|NA|TRBJ1-1|NA
TGTGCCAGCAGCTTAGGAATTGCCAGCATGAACACTGAAGCTTTCTTT
CASSLGIASMNTEAFF
>TRBV3-1|NA|TRBJ1-2|NA
TGTGCAAGCAGCCTGTTCAGTTTGGGGGCGAACTATGGCTACACCTTC
CASSLFSLGANYGYTF
>TRBV14|NA|TRBJ2-1|NA
TGTGCCAGCAGCCTCCAACAGGGGGGGGATGAGCAGTTCTTC
CASSLQQGGDEQFF
>TRBV18|TRBD1|TRBJ2-7|NA
TGTGCCAGCTCACCGGGACAGGGGGTTGCCTACGAGCAGTACTTC
CASSPGQGVAYEQYF
>TRBV2|NA|TRBJ1-5|NA
TGTGCCAGCAGCATGCAGGACGTCTTAAGGAAAGCCCAGCATTTT
CASSMQDVLRKAQHF
>TRBV7-9|TRBD1|TRBJ2-7|many
TGTGCCAGCAGCGACAGGGTAATATCCTACGAGCAGTACTTC
CASSDRVISYEQYF
>TRBV5-4|NA|TRBJ1-2|NA
TGTGCCAGCAGCTTGGGGCCGGTATCCTATGGCTACACCTTC
CASSLGPVSYGYTF
>TRBV11-2|NA|TRBJ2-3|NA
TGTGCCAGCAGCTTCGGGGCACTCACAGATACGCAGTATTTT
CASSFGALTDTQYF
>TRBV12-3/TRBV12-4|NA|TRBJ2-7|NA
TGTGCCAGCAGTTTAGCGGGGATAGATGAGCAGTACTTC
CASSLAGIDEQYF
>TRBV2|TRBD1|TRBJ2-1|few
TGTGCCAGCAGTGAAGCGGCAGGGGGTGAGCAGTTCTTC
CASSEAAGGEQFF
>TRBV4-3|NA|TRBJ1-2|NA
TGCGCCAGCAGCCAAGATTCAGGGATACCCCTCTATGGCTACACCTTC
CASSQDSGIPLYGYTF
>TRBV9|NA|TRBJ1-2|NA
TGTGCCAGCAGCGTAGGCGACAGGCCTTCCATTCATGGCTACACCTTC
CASSVGDRPSIHGYTF
>TRBV6-5|NA|TRBJ1-2|few
TGTGCCAGCAGGACAGGAGGCTATGGCTACACCTTC
CASRTGGYGYTF
>TRBV29-1|NA|TRBJ2-3|few
TGCAGCGTGGCCATCAGGGGCGACGACACAGATACGCAGTATTTT
CSVAIRGDDTDTQYF
>TRBV30|TRBD2|TRBJ2-7|once
TGTGCCTGGGAAAGCGGGGGGAGTTACAATGAGCAGTACTTC
CAWESGGSYNEQYF
>TRBV6-2/TRBV6-3|TRBD2|TRBJ2-4|NA
TGTGCCAGCAGCATAGCGGGGGGGCGGGGAAACATTCAGTACTTC
CASSIAGGRGNIQYF
>TRBV20-1|TRBD1|TRBJ1-1|many
TGCAGTGCCAGGACAGGGAACACTGAAGCTTTCTTT
CSARTGNTEAFF
>TRBV12-3/TRBV12-4|TRBD2|TRBJ2-7|NA
TGTGCCAGCAGTCCTCAGACTAGCGGGGGGAACTACGAGCAGTACTTC
CASSPQTSGGNYEQYF
>TRBV21-1|NA|TRBJ1-1|NA
TGTGCCAGCAGCGCCCAGACCGGGACCCCCAAGACTGAAGCTTTCTTT
CASSAQTGTPKTEAFF
>TRBV20-1|NA|TRBJ2-3|once
TGCAGTACTAGTTGGGGGGTCGCAGATACGCAGTATTTT
CSTSWGVADTQYF
>TRBV7-9|NA|TRBJ1-1|NA
TGTGCCAGCACTCCGCGTAGGGACCCCCAGGAAGCTTTCTTT
CASTPRRDPQEAFF
>TRBV5-1|TRBD1|TRBJ1-6|NA
TGCGCCAGCAGCTTGGATGGACAGGGGGAAAATAATTCACCCCTCCACTTT
CASSLDGQGENNSPLHF
>TRBV20-1|NA|TRBJ2-3|NA
TGCAGTTTTACCATCGGGGTCCCAGATACGCAGTATTTT
CSFTIGVPDTQYF
>TRBV6-5|NA|TRBJ2-7|NA
TGTGCCAGCAGTTCTCAGTTAAGCTCCTACAATGAGCAGTACTTC
CASSSQLSSYNEQYF
>TRBV11-2|TRBD1|TRBJ1-1|few
TGTGCCAGCAGCCAGACCCCACAGGGGGCCCTGAACACTGAAGCTTTCTTT
CASSQTPQGALNTEAFF
>TRBV20-1|TRBD1|TRBJ1-1|few
TGCAGTGCTAGCCCAAACAGGGGCGTTGGTACTGAAGCTTTCTTT
CSASPNRGVGTEAFF
>TRBV4-3|TRBD2|TRBJ2-7|NA
TGCGCCAGCAGCCAGCACTACAGACTAGCGGGGGTCTACAATGAGCAGTACTTC
CASSQHYRLAGVYNEQYF
>TRBV6-2/TRBV6-3|NA|TRBJ1-1|few
TGTGCCAGCGGGAAACTGAACACTGAAGCTTTCTTT
CASGKLNTEAFF